Given below is one T cell receptor beta chain in context. This clonotype is identified as medium-sized (0.01 to 0.1%). Its antigen is unknown. No base qualities exist here, and no much larger clone lies one base off it. The entry originates in a study. Instrument on record: Illumina MiSeq. TCRdb ran its own pipeline on the public reads, namely fastp trimming at Q25 and MiXCR clone calling, and kept in-frame beta chains. Records with the same CDR3 protein are collapsed into one entry carrying the most frequent genes and DNA. For this sample there are 4,700 or so distinct CDR3 sequences; roughly 8.6% appear just once. The biggest ten clones account for around 8.2% of the sample. The sequencing input was CD4+ T cells from synovial fluid. The origin of this receptor is a human donor with rheumatoid arthritis.

The CDR3 here reads CASGAHDVTQYF. The bases are TGTGCCAGCGGGGCCCATGACGTGACCCAGTACTTC. The rearranged segments are TRBV7-9 and TRBJ2-5; TRBD1 is perhaps the D gene, given 5 matching bases. Taken from cysteine to phenylalanine, the CDR3 has 12 residues. The retained sequence is limited to the CDR3, 36 bases, with the frame set at the first base. Trimming costs V 8 bases and J 7 bases, and their ends lie 14 bases apart. The germline V gene (reference sequence) provides CDR1 SEHNR and CDR2 FQNEAQ.